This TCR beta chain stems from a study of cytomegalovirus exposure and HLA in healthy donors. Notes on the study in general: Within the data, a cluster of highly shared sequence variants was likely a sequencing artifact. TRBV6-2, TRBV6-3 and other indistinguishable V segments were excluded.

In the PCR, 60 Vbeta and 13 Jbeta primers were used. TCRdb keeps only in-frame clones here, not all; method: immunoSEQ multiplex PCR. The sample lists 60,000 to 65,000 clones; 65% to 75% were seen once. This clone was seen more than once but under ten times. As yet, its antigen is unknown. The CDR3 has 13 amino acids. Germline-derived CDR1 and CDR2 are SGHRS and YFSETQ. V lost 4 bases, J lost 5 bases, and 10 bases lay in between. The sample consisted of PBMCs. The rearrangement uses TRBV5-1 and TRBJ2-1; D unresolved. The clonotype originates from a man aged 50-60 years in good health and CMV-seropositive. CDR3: CASSSRQDNEQFF. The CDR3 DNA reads TGCGCCAGCAGCAGTCGGCAGGACAATGAGCAGTTCTTC.